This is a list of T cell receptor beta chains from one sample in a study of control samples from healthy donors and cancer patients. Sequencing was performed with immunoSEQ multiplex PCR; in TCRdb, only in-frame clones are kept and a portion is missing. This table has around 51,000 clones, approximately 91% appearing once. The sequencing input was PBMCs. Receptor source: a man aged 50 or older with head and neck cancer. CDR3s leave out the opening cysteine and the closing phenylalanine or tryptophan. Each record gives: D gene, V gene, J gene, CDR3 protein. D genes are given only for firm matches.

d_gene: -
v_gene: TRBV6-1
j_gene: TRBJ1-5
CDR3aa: ASSEAGGFQPQH

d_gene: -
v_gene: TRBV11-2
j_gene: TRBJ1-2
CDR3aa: ASSFRGGYT

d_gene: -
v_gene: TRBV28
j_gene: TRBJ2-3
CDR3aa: ASNNGGTDTQY

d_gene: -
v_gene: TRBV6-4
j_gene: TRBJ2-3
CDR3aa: ASSEGLGGTDTQY

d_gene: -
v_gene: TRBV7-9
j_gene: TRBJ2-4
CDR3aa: ASSLGGIQY

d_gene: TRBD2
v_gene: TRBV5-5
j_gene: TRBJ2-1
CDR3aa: ASSPGTSGGNRRGYEQF

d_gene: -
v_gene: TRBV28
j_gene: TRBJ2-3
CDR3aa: ASRIPSSTDTQY

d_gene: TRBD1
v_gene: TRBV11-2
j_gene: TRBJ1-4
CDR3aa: ASSPSRTGSAKLF

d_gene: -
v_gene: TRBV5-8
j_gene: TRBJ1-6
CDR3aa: ASSALRTARGSPLH

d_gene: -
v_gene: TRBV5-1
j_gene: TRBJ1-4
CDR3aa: ASSLNRDEKLF

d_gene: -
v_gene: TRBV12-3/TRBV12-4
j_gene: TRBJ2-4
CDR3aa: ASSTLRADIQY

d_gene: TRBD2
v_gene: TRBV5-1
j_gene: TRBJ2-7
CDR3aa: PRRGGYGEPYEQY

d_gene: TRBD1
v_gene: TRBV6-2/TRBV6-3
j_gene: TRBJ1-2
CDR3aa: ASSIQGPYGYT

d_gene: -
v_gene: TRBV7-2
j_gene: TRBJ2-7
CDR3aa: ASSLVPYEQY

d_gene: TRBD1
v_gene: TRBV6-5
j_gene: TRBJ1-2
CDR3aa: ASSSRGQGANYGYT

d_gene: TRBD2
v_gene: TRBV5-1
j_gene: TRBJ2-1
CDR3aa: ASSRGTSGKLNNEQF

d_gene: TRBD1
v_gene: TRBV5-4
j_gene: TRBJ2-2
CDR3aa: ASSFLQGSGELF

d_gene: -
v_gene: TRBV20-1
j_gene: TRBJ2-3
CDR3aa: SAGEDIDTQY

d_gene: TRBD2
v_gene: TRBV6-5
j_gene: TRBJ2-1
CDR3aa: ASSSGLAGVGEQF

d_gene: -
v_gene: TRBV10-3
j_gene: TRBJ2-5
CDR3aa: AISENVGETQY

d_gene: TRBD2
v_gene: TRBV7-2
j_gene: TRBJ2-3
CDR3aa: ASSFGGGADTQY

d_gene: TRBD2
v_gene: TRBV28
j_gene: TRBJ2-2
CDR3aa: ASRSGLRDTGELF

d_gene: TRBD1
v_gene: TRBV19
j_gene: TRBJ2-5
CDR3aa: ASSPWGTGETQY

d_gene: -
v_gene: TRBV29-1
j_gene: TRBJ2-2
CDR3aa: SPRQNTGELF

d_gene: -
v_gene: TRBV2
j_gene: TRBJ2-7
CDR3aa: ASSSSVSSYEQY

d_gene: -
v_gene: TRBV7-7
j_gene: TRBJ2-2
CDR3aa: ASSPHTGRGTGELF

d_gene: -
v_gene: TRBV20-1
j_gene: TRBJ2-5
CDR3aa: SAGPNLGQY

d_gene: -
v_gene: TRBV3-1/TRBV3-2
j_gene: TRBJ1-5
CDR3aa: ASSPGPRQPQH

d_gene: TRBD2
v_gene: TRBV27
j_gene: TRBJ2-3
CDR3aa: ASSPLAGATDTQY

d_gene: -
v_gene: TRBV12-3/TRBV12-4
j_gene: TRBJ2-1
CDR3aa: ASSLGGVEQF

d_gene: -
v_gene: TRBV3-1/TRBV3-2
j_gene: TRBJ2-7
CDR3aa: ASSQRRVSDEQY

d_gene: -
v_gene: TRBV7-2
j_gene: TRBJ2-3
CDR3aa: ASSSPLTDTQY